Here is one TCR beta chain with its context. At least ten counts were recorded for this clonotype. Its target antigen remains unknown. No clone much larger than this one lies a single base away; base qualities are absent. A patient counted as having stable Graves' hyperthyroidism if no progression to ophthalmopathy occurred over 18 months of follow-up. Hyperthyroidism patients were aged 18 to 65 years and newly diagnosed, with disease duration of less than 2 months. Any patient with an uncontrolled infection, another autoimmune disease, pregnancy or lactation was excluded. Diagnoses were based on clinical symptoms, serum thyroxine and TRAb, thyroid ultrasound and orbital computed tomography. PBMCs were separated from under 11 ml of fresh peripheral blood using Ficoll-Paque density gradient centrifugation. Total RNA was extracted using Trizol reagent, and RNA quality was assessed on an Agilent 2100 Bioanalyzer.

TCR beta CDR3 regions were amplified from RNA transcripts. For the first round of RT-PCR on the TCR CDR3, the HTBI primer set was used together with the Qiagen OneStep RT-PCR kit. Libraries were constructed in a second round of multiplex PCR, after which size selection and purification were performed. Paired-end sequencing of the libraries was performed with 100 bp reads on an Illumina HiSeq2000. Regarding the original processing steps: SOAPnuke was used to process the raw data, throwing out any read that contained adapters or uncalled bases, had a mean Phred below 15, or lacked an exact constant-primer or identifier match. High-quality paired reads were merged using COPE v1.2.5, and each unique nucleotide sequence was defined as a clonotype. MiTCR v1.1 was used to align clonotypes to the IMGT TRBV, TRBD and TRBJ reference segments. The analysis included only V-J combinations with a frequency above 0.0001, which together covered approximately 99% of the repertoires. A TCS score was defined as the ratio of F50 (clonal expansion) to E x V (chaos), with BLOSUM62-based TCRdist applied between CDR3 peptides within each V-J. Welch's t-statistics and random forest reduced several hundred V-J features to around 14, which were used in a naive Bayes classifier (R e1071). In TCRdb, the public reads were trimmed at Q25 with fastp and aligned with MiXCR, with productive beta chains retained. Each CDR3 protein gets just one entry, which takes the most common genes and DNA from the rows behind it. For this entry, the V and J calls and clone size follow TCRdb and not the study's own pipeline. This sample gives some 460,000 distinct CDR3 sequences in total; about 15% of them show up just once. 13% to 15% of the sample is taken by the ten largest.

This record belongs to a study of T cells in Graves' hyperthyroidism and ophthalmopathy (dated by TCRdb to between 2018 and 2021). Study-level background: Peripheral blood samples were taken at initial diagnosis, before any treatment was given. To identify TCR V-J signatures that set the groups apart, the researchers used a discovery cohort of about a hundred patients, made up of roughly 45 with Graves' ophthalmopathy and some 58 with stable Graves' hyperthyroidism. Whether ophthalmopathy could be predicted prospectively was tested in an independent validation cohort made up of 18 to 20 hyperthyroidism patients plus 17 patients who later progressed to ophthalmopathy. For training and testing, the 80 to 100 patients in the discovery cohort were randomly divided in a 7:3 ratio. In roughly six Graves' hyperthyroidism patients, the study also compared T-cell repertoires from thyroid tissue with T-cell repertoires from blood. After blood sampling, hyperthyroidism patients were treated with methimazole at a starting dose of 30 mg daily, and ophthalmopathy patients were treated with high-dose intravenous methylprednisolone. According to the paper, TCR Vbeta CDR3 sequencing was carried out on over 130 peripheral blood samples, which came from around 43 ophthalmopathy, 75 to 80 hyperthyroidism and about 17 progressor patients.

Paper-wide results and their limitations: Most expanded thyroid clonotypes (frequency above 0.001) were also detected in blood, suggesting blood repertoires may reflect thyroid immune responses. Sample size was not statistically predetermined, and investigators were not blinded to group allocation. In validation, progression to ophthalmopathy was predicted by the model with roughly 69% sensitivity and around 76% specificity, a median of around 5.9 months before onset. In cross-validation, a model built on a 13 V-J signature told ophthalmopathy apart from stable hyperthyroidism with roughly 87% sensitivity and about 81% specificity, and in testing the same model reached 80%/75%.

Trimming at the junction amounts to 5 bases on V and 8 bases on J, and the germline ends lie 19 bases apart. The CDR3 contains 15 residues, cysteine and phenylalanine counted. Left in the record is the CDR3 DNA by itself, 45 bases read in frame from the first base. Rearrangement joined TRBV12-3 or TRBV12-4 to TRBJ2-1; a tentative D call is TRBD2 (6 bases match). The sequence was collected from a woman under 30 with Graves' hyperthyroidism. The sample taken for sequencing was blood. The DNA reads TGTGCCAGCAGTAGGCGAACGGGAGTAGAGGATGAGCAGTTCTTC. It encodes CASSRRTGVEDEQFF.